This TCR beta chain was recovered during a study of human T cells and chemical hapten exposure. Study overall: Sensitization employed 2% DPC on approximately 2 cm by approximately 2 cm of upper inner arm skin. The scalp of each patient received a weekly diphenylcyclopropenone dose for the full roughly 24-week study. Whole-study findings and limits: PT1 expanded TCR counts and patch test score correlated positively.

Via MiXCR, TCRdb re-called the RACE reads, giving one row per CDR3 protein. This table has 380,000 or so distinct CDR3 sequences, 5.5% appearing once. This clonotype came up a few times. What it recognizes is unknown. Germline V gene lookup returns CDR1 SGHRS and CDR2 YFSETQ. The V and J ends lost 0 bases and 0 bases respectively, with 9 bases between them. This CDR3 is built from 15 residues. The time point here: pre-sensitization, week 0. As for treatment: therapeutic diphenylcyclopropenone sensitization with weekly scalp DPC. RNA extraction used unfractionated whole blood as the source of total RNA. This clonotype was obtained from a woman younger than 30 with alopecia areata. Some clones in this sample may be carry-over from other donors' samples. The chain links TRBV5-1 to TRBJ1-1, with unresolved D. Here the sequenced sample was whole blood, taken in connection with sensitization to the hapten diphenylcyclopropenone (DPC). CDR3 DNA: TGCGCCAGCAGCTTGGAGGGAGCGATGAACACTGAAGCTTTCTTT. Its translation is CASSLEGAMNTEAFF.